This T cell receptor (beta chain) was found in a study of identifying expanded T cells in peripheral blood. A note on this clone: Its antigen is not identified.

Produced via immunoSEQ multiplex PCR; TCRdb's table is partial and in-frame only. This sample has over 85,000 clones, with approximately 88% found just once. During the collection period, no donor immune events like infections were recorded. Study-level findings and limits: Approximately 2-week clone count variance significantly increased as total template count grew. Over around two and four weeks, about 15 and 18 clones changed, versus roughly 1.2 between replicates.

The CDR3 totals 13 residues. V lost 3 bases and J 7 bases, leaving 10 bases between the germline ends. Germline lookup yields CDR1 MNHEY and CDR2 SMNVEV (reference sequence). The chain is built from TRBV27 and TRBJ1-5; D unresolved. The sequence derives from a person aged 18 to 70 in good health. The sample consisted of blood. The DNA for the CDR3 is TGTGCCAGCAGTTTTACAAAGGCCCAGCCCCAGCATTTT. It encodes CASSFTKAQPQHF.